Listed below are T cell receptor beta chains from one sample, sequenced in a study of cytomegalovirus exposure and HLA in healthy donors. Only in-frame clones appear in the TCRdb table, and some are missing; sequencing was by immunoSEQ multiplex PCR. The data show 98,000 or so clones, 60% to 80% seen once. Sequenced sample: PBMCs. The receptor source for this set is a man aged 55 to 70 in good health and CMV-seropositive. Both conserved end residues are part of each CDR3. Each record gives: D gene, V gene, clone size, J gene, CDR3 DNA, CDR3 protein. The D gene is left open where the match is weak. The size of a clone is reported for some rows only, either as once, few or many, or as a class for expanded clones.

>NA|TRBV7-6|NA|TRBJ2-5
TGTGCCAGCACCCAGGCACAGACAGAGACCCAGTACTTC
CASTQAQTETQYF
>TRBD1|TRBV28|NA|TRBJ1-1
TGTGCCAGCAGTTCAGGGGGACGTCAAGCTTTCTTT
CASSSGGRQAFF
>NA|TRBV7-9|few|TRBJ1-4
TGTGCCAGCAGCGTACAGGCGGGGGATGAAAAACTGTTTTTT
CASSVQAGDEKLFF
>TRBD2|TRBV4-2|NA|TRBJ2-7
TGTGCCAGCAGCGGGACTAGGACCTACGAGCAGTACTTC
CASSGTRTYEQYF
>NA|TRBV29-1|NA|TRBJ2-1
TGCAGTGTTCACGGGAACAATGAGCAGTTCTTC
CSVHGNNEQFF
>NA|TRBV6-5|once|TRBJ2-1
TGTGCCAGCAGTGTGCCCGGGGTGGGGGAGCAGTTCTTC
CASSVPGVGEQFF
>TRBD1|TRBV12-5|NA|TRBJ2-2
TGTGCTAGTGGTTTGGTACAGGGGTACACCGGGGAGCTGTTTTTT
CASGLVQGYTGELFF
>NA|TRBV11-2|few|TRBJ1-5
TGTGCCAGCAGCTTAGGTACAGCGGGCGACCCCCAGCATTTT
CASSLGTAGDPQHF
>TRBD1|TRBV4-3|many|TRBJ1-4
TGCGCCAGCAGCCACCAAAAAAGGGGGCTAAATGAAAAACTGTTTTTT
CASSHQKRGLNEKLFF
>NA|TRBV10-2|NA|TRBJ2-3
TGCGCCACCTCCTACACAGATACGCAGTATTTT
CATSYTDTQYF
>NA|TRBV5-6|NA|TRBJ1-2
TGTGCCAGCAGCTTGAACAGGGACTATGGCTACACCTTC
CASSLNRDYGYTF
>TRBD2|TRBV27|NA|TRBJ2-3
TGTGCCAGCAGTCCATATACTAGCGGGGGATCTGGCACAGATACGCAGTATTTT
CASSPYTSGGSGTDTQYF
>TRBD1|TRBV5-4|once|TRBJ2-7
TGTGCCAGCACTCGGGACAGCCTGGTATACGAGCAGTACTTC
CASTRDSLVYEQYF
>NA|TRBV19|NA|TRBJ1-2
TGTGCCAGTAGGCCCGCGGGGATCGACTATGGCTACACCTTC
CASRPAGIDYGYTF
>NA|TRBV30|NA|TRBJ1-2
TGTGCCTGGTCGACGGACCCGCGGGAGGGCTACACCTTC
CAWSTDPREGYTF
>TRBD2|TRBV10-1|NA|TRBJ2-5
TGCGCCAGCAGCCAGGGAGGGGAGACCCAGTACTTC
CASSQGGETQYF
>TRBD1|TRBV6-1|NA|TRBJ1-2
TGTGCCAGCAGGGCTACGGACAGGGAGAATGGCTACACCTTC
CASRATDRENGYTF
>NA|TRBV27|NA|TRBJ1-3
TGTGCCAGCAGTTTATCCGCCTTCTCGAGCACCATATATTTT
CASSLSAFSSTIYF
>TRBD1|TRBV7-9|NA|TRBJ1-1
TGTGCCAGCAGCTTTGCGACAGGGAGTGAAGGCGCTGAAGCTTTCTTT
CASSFATGSEGAEAFF
>TRBD2|TRBV10-1|once|TRBJ2-4
TGCGCCAGCAGTGAGCGGGGGGTCAAAAACATTCAGTACTTC
CASSERGVKNIQYF
>NA|TRBV14|NA|TRBJ2-1
TGTGCCAGCAGCCTGAGGGACTACAATGAGCAGTTCTTC
CASSLRDYNEQFF
>NA|TRBV5-4|NA|TRBJ2-2
TGTGCCAGCAGCGACGTTAGCGGCACCGGGGAGCTGTTTTTT
CASSDVSGTGELFF
>NA|TRBV14|few|TRBJ1-3
TGTGCCAGCAGCCCGGGAACGGGAAACACCATATATTTT
CASSPGTGNTIYF
>TRBD1|TRBV6-5|many|TRBJ1-4
TGTGCCAGCAGTCTGACAGGGGGCAATGAAAAACTGTTTTTT
CASSLTGGNEKLFF
>TRBD1|TRBV6-1|once|TRBJ2-7
TGTGCCAGCAGTGACGACAGGGGTACCCTCCTCTACGAGCAGTACTTC
CASSDDRGTLLYEQYF
>NA|TRBV11-2|NA|TRBJ2-6
TGTGCCAGCAGCTTAGTCGGGGTTGGGGCCAACGTCCTGACTTTC
CASSLVGVGANVLTF
>TRBD1|TRBV27|NA|TRBJ1-2
TGTGCCAGCAGAGGGGGCGTCTATGGCTACACCTTC
CASRGGVYGYTF
>NA|TRBV7-2|NA|TRBJ2-7
TGTGCCAGCAGTTCAAGCCTGGGAGGCGGGTTCGAGCAGTACTTC
CASSSSLGGGFEQYF